These T cell receptor beta chains were read from a single sample in a study of CD8+ T cells in alopecia areata. Method: immunoSEQ multiplex PCR; TCRdb's copy keeps in-frame clones and lacks some. The sample carries around 140,000 clones, roughly 50% recorded once. Specimen: CD4+ T cells sorted from blood. These receptors came from a human donor with alopecia areata. Both conserved end residues are part of each CDR3. Each record gives: clone size, D gene, V gene, J gene, CDR3 protein, CDR3 DNA. D genes are given only for firm matches. Clone size appears in some rows only: once, few, many, or a class for an expanded clone.

abundance: NA
d_gene: NA
v_gene: TRBV29-1
j_gene: TRBJ1-1
CDR3aa: CSVEDIGGDAFF
CDR3nt: TGCAGCGTTGAAGATATCGGGGGCGACGCTTTCTTT

abundance: few
d_gene: NA
v_gene: TRBV2
j_gene: TRBJ2-5
CDR3aa: CASSEPRGNQETQYF
CDR3nt: TGTGCCAGCAGTGAACCCCGCGGAAACCAAGAGACCCAGTACTTC

abundance: NA
d_gene: NA
v_gene: TRBV25-1
j_gene: TRBJ1-3
CDR3aa: CASSEMGGTSGNTIYF
CDR3nt: TGTGCCAGCAGTGAAATGGGAGGAACCTCTGGAAACACCATATATTTT

abundance: few
d_gene: TRBD2
v_gene: TRBV5-1
j_gene: TRBJ2-1
CDR3aa: CASSSQPTSGRYYNEQFF
CDR3nt: TGCGCCAGCAGCTCCCAACCAACTAGCGGGAGGTACTACAATGAGCAGTTCTTC

abundance: few
d_gene: NA
v_gene: TRBV18
j_gene: TRBJ1-2
CDR3aa: CASKSKGAKNYGYTF
CDR3nt: TGTGCCAGCAAATCTAAAGGGGCGAAAAACTATGGCTACACCTTC

abundance: NA
d_gene: TRBD1
v_gene: TRBV19
j_gene: TRBJ1-1
CDR3aa: CASRPTGAPNTEAFF
CDR3nt: TGTGCCAGTAGGCCAACAGGGGCCCCGAACACTGAAGCTTTCTTT

abundance: few
d_gene: NA
v_gene: TRBV28
j_gene: TRBJ2-2
CDR3aa: CASLPGGPGELFF
CDR3nt: TGTGCCAGCCTACCTGGGGGGCCCGGGGAGCTGTTTTTT

abundance: NA
d_gene: NA
v_gene: TRBV4-1
j_gene: TRBJ1-2
CDR3aa: CASSQGRDYGYTF
CDR3nt: TGCGCCAGCAGCCAAGGCAGGGACTATGGCTACACCTTC

abundance: NA
d_gene: NA
v_gene: TRBV18
j_gene: TRBJ1-2
CDR3aa: CASSPGEDYGYTF
CDR3nt: TGTGCCAGCTCACCTGGGGAGGACTATGGCTACACCTTC

abundance: NA
d_gene: TRBD1
v_gene: TRBV19
j_gene: TRBJ2-7
CDR3aa: CASARDSVSYEQYF
CDR3nt: TGTGCCAGTGCCCGGGACAGCGTCTCCTACGAGCAGTACTTC

abundance: once
d_gene: TRBD2
v_gene: TRBV29-1
j_gene: TRBJ2-7
CDR3aa: CSVKGLAYYEQYF
CDR3nt: TGCAGCGTTAAGGGACTAGCCTACTACGAGCAGTACTTC

abundance: NA
d_gene: TRBD1
v_gene: TRBV6-5
j_gene: TRBJ2-1
CDR3aa: CASGQGAYNEQFF
CDR3nt: TGTGCCAGCGGACAGGGGGCCTACAATGAGCAGTTCTTC

abundance: NA
d_gene: TRBD1
v_gene: TRBV28
j_gene: TRBJ2-7
CDR3aa: CASRAAGGRPYEQYF
CDR3nt: TGTGCCAGCAGGGCGGCAGGGGGTCGCCCCTACGAGCAGTACTTC

abundance: NA
d_gene: TRBD1
v_gene: TRBV5-1
j_gene: TRBJ2-7
CDR3aa: CASSLVDRGEQYF
CDR3nt: TGCGCCAGCAGCTTGGTGGACAGGGGCGAGCAGTACTTC

abundance: few
d_gene: NA
v_gene: TRBV7-9
j_gene: TRBJ1-1
CDR3aa: CASSLRGTDEAFF
CDR3nt: TGTGCCAGCAGCTTAAGGGGGACTGATGAAGCTTTCTTT

abundance: few
d_gene: NA
v_gene: TRBV19
j_gene: TRBJ1-1
CDR3aa: CASSIFAGTNTEAFF
CDR3nt: TGTGCCAGTAGTATTTTCGCCGGGACGAACACTGAAGCTTTCTTT

abundance: few
d_gene: NA
v_gene: TRBV5-6
j_gene: TRBJ1-2
CDR3aa: CASRPYRASYGYTF
CDR3nt: TGTGCCAGCAGACCGTACAGGGCCTCCTATGGCTACACCTTC

abundance: NA
d_gene: TRBD2
v_gene: TRBV28
j_gene: TRBJ2-1
CDR3aa: CASSPGLAGGYNEQFF
CDR3nt: TGTGCCAGCAGTCCCGGACTAGCGGGAGGGTACAATGAGCAGTTCTTC

abundance: NA
d_gene: TRBD1
v_gene: TRBV5-1
j_gene: TRBJ1-1
CDR3aa: CASSRGQSTEAFF
CDR3nt: TGCGCCAGCAGCCGGGGACAGTCCACTGAAGCTTTCTTT

abundance: few
d_gene: NA
v_gene: TRBV2
j_gene: TRBJ1-2
CDR3aa: CASSARPTVNYGYTF
CDR3nt: TGTGCCAGCAGTGCGCGTCCTACAGTAAACTATGGCTACACCTTC

abundance: once
d_gene: TRBD1
v_gene: TRBV27
j_gene: TRBJ2-7
CDR3aa: CASSSDRGHEQYF
CDR3nt: TGTGCCAGCAGTTCCGACAGGGGGCATGAGCAGTACTTC

abundance: once
d_gene: NA
v_gene: TRBV29-1
j_gene: TRBJ2-5
CDR3aa: CSTTGTGGKETQYF
CDR3nt: TGCAGCACCACCGGGACGGGGGGCAAAGAGACCCAGTACTTC